This entry is about one TCR beta chain. Trimming pared 7 bases from V and 2 bases from J, leaving 20 bases between. Germline CDR1 reads SQVTM; CDR2 reads ANQGSEA. The CDR3 spans 15 residues. The sample comes from a study of CD8+ T cells in alopecia areata. TCR sequencing used cDNA made by reverse transcription of extracted RNA. Profiled with immunoSEQ multiplex PCR; TCRdb holds only in-frame clones, not every one. The sample has 60,000 to 85,000 clones, approximately 30% seen once; the top ten hold 15%. Treatment defined: oral pan-JAK inhibitor, 5-10 mg twice daily. Alopecia areata patients provided lesional scalp punch biopsies and peripheral blood, both collected for the study.

The chain employs TRBV29-1 and TRBJ1-2; D is possibly TRBD1 (6 bases). This material consisted of CD8+ T cells sorted from blood, taken at week 4, from a patient treated with tofacitinib. This TCR was sampled from a human donor with alopecia areata. The CDR3 loop reads CSAWGIGQTNYGYTF. CDR3 nucleotide sequence: TGCAGCGCGTGGGGGATCGGACAGACGAACTATGGCTACACCTTC. Looking up the rest from reference TRBV29-1 and TRBJ1-2 gives the full variable domain: SAVISQKPSRDICQRGTSLTIQCQVDSQVTMMFWYRQQPGQSLTLIATANQGSEATYESGFVIDKFPISRPNLTFSTLTVSNMSPEDSSIYLCSAWGIGQTNYGYTFGSGTRLTVV.